The clone carrying this T cell receptor beta chain was picked up one time. With V trimmed by 0 bases and J by 4 bases, 0 bases remained unmatched. The CDR3 sequence is 15 residues long. Germline V gives CDR1 SGHAT, CDR2 FQDESV (reference sequence). Generated by immunoSEQ multiplex PCR, the TCRdb table keeps only in-frame clones and is missing some. The repertoire has tens of thousands of clones, 90% of them found once; the top ten carry 3%. This record comes from a study of T cell responses to AZD1222 COVID-19 vaccine. The receptor was isolated from an adult in good health. Material: peripheral blood, obtained on day 0 of AZD1222 vaccination. This chain connects TRBV11-1 to TRBJ2-1, with 10 positions matching TRBD2. CDR3 DNA: TGTGCCAGCAGCTTAGCTAGCGGGGGGTACAATGAGCAGTTCTTC. Translation gives CASSLASGGYNEQFF.